This T cell receptor (beta chain) was sequenced in a study of preoperative IRX-2 immunotherapy in early breast cancer (dated by TCRdb to between 2018 and 2021). This clone is a singleton in its sample. The target of this receptor is not known. Base qualities are not provided; no much larger clone lies one nucleotide away. Library prep was done by the immunoSEQ multiplex PCR assay. Here the immuneACCESS table is served through TCRdb, limited to in-frame sequences with V and J called. Missing clones are a known gap in these copies; in checked studies unresolved V genes cover under half, and the rest lacks a known reason. The sample contains roughly 24,000 clones, approximately 81% of them found a single time. The top ten constitute under 7% of the sample. Interpreted using the paper, the treatment or condition label stands for: preoperative locoregional IRX-2 cytokine immunotherapy. The samples were obtained from a phase Ib study in which preoperative, locoregional IRX-2 cytokine immunotherapy intended to prime immune responses was tested. The donors were early-stage breast cancer patients who were given IRX-2 prior to surgery.

V is pared back by 0 bases and J by 4 bases, with 8 bases lying between the germline termini. Inclusive of the bounding cysteine and phenylalanine, the CDR3 is 14 residues long. Here the CDR3 DNA is all that survives: 42 bases in frame from base 1. CDR1 and CDR2 are read off the germline V gene as KGHSH and LQKENI. The specimen comprised lymph node tissue, sampled after IRX-2 immunotherapy. The V gene is TRBV18 and the J gene is TRBJ2-3, with no confidently assigned D gene. This TCR derives from a human donor with breast cancer. The CDR3 protein is CASSPPMASDTQYF. The bases read TGTGCCAGCTCACCACCGATGGCCTCAGATACGCAGTATTTT.